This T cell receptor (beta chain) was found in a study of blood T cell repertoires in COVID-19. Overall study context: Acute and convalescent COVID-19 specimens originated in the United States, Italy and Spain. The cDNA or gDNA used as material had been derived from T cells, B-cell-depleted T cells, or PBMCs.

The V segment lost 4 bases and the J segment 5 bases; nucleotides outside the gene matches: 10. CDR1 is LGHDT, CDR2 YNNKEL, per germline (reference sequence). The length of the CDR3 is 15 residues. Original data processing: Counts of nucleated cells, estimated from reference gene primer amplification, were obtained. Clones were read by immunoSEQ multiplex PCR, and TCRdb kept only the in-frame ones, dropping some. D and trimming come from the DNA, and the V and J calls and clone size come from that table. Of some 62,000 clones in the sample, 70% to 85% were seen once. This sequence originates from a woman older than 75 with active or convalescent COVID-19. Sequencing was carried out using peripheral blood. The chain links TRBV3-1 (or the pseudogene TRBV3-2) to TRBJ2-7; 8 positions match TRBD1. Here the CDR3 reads CASSPWTGITNEQYF. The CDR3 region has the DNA TGTGCCAGCAGCCCTTGGACAGGGATAACCAACGAGCAGTACTTC.